One sample yielded the 23 T cell receptor beta chains listed below, sequenced in a study of T cell repertoires in cytomegalovirus infection. Their specific antigens are unknown. TCRdb processed the reads anew with MiXCR; each CDR3 protein has one entry. The table has 680,000 or so distinct CDR3 sequences, around 32% seen once. This material consisted of cultured PBMCs, taken from culture after CMV antigen stimulation. The receptors stem from a human donor in good health (CMV status not recorded). Some clones in this sample may be carry-over from other donors' samples.

Points on this clonotype: This may be a read error, as it is one base from a much larger clone. V and J are TRBV7-2 and TRBJ2-5; 13 positions match TRBD2. J was trimmed by 2 bases and V by 11 bases; bases with no gene match: 11. CDR3 length: 16 amino acids. Germline V gene data show CDR1 as SGHTA and CDR2 as FQGNSA. For the CDR3, the DNA is TGTGCCTGCGAGCCCCGGACTAGCGGGGGACAAGAGACCCAGTACTTC. Translating it yields CACEPRTSGGQETQYF.

This chain uses TRBV6-2 or TRBV6-3 with TRBJ1-1; no firm D call. Germline-derived CDR1 and CDR2 are MNHEY and SVGEGT. This CDR3 comprises 16 residues. V lost 0 bases and J 2 bases, leaving 13 bases between the germline ends. In DNA form, the CDR3 reads TGTGCCAGCAGTTACTCTAGCCCGCGGTTCAACACTGAAGCTTTCTTT. This translates into CASSYSSPRFNTEAFF.

As to this clonotype: One junction end disagrees with the germline gene, perhaps due to a read error. CDR3 DNA sequence: TGCAGTGGCCGATCGGCTAGCGGGAGTCCTGTCTTC. Residues: CSGRSASGSPVF. This sequence joins TRBV20-1 and TRBJ2-1; 10 bases fit TRBD2. CDR3 length: 12 amino acids. Per germline, CDR1 DFQATT and CDR2 SNEGSKA (reference sequence).

The table lists this clonotype with a few counts. The chain uses TRBV2 and TRBJ1-5; TRBD1 might be the D (5 bases). Per germline, CDR1 SNHLY and CDR2 FYNNEI. With 6 bases removed from V and 13 bases from J, the gap between germline ends came to 13 bases. This CDR3 region has 11 residues. The CDR3 sequence: CASSIDSQQHF. In nucleotides, the CDR3 is TGTGCCAGCAGCATTGACAGTCAGCAGCATTTT.

This clonotype was seen ten or more times. V usage is TRBV7-2 and J usage is TRBJ2-7, with a tentative D call TRBD1 (5 bases). Looked up from germline, CDR1 is SGHTA and CDR2 is FQGNSA. Trimming left V 3 bases short and J 2 bases short, with 8 bases between. The CDR3 is 13 residues long. CDR3 coding DNA: TGTGCCAGCAGCTTGACAGTTACCTACGAGCAGTACTTC. This translates into CASSLTVTYEQYF. Full variable domain (outside the CDR3, taken from reference TRBV7-2 and TRBJ2-7): GAGVSQSPSNKVTEKGKDVELRCDPISGHTALYWYRQSLGQGLEFLIYFQGNSAPDKSGLPSDRFSAERTGGSVSTLTIQRTQQEDSAVYLCASSLTVTYEQYFGPGTRLTVT.

This chain connects TRBV12-3 or TRBV12-4 to TRBJ2-1, with 9 bases lining up with TRBD1. This CDR3 spans 15 amino acids. After removal of 3 bases from V and 9 bases from J, the junction contained 9 bases not matched to a gene. CDR3 in DNA: TGTGCCAGCAGTTTCATCACAGGGGGCTCGGGTGAGCAGTTCTTC. Protein product: CASSFITGGSGEQFF.

This clonotype was recorded a few times. The chain joins TRBV4-3 to TRBJ1-2; 8 bases align to TRBD1. The CDR3 runs to 17 residues. V was pared by 0 bases and J by 8 bases, with 14 bases of the junction left unmatched. Germline CDR1 LGHNA, CDR2 YSLEER. This CDR3 is CASSQEDFRGPFGGYTF. The CDR3 DNA reads TGCGCCAGCAGCCAAGAGGACTTCAGGGGGCCCTTTGGGGGCTACACCTTC.

The gene calls are TRBV11-2 and TRBJ2-7; D not resolved. The CDR3 contains 12 residues. Trimming removed 5 bases at V and 7 bases at J, with 12 bases between. Germline-derived CDR1 and CDR2 are SGHAT and FQNNGV. CDR3: CASSQTMGEQYF. Written as DNA, the CDR3 is TGTGCCAGCAGCCAAACCATGGGTGAGCAGTACTTC.

This clonotype was seen a handful of times. The J gene is TRBJ2-1, the V gene TRBV28; tentatively, D is TRBD2 (6 bases). The CDR3 length is 18 residues. Germline loops: CDR1 MDHEN, CDR2 SYDVKM. The ends were cut back, 8 bases at V and 2 bases at J, with 25 bases in the middle. CDR3 coding DNA: TGTGCCAGCCGAATGGGGGGATGGACAAGGGGCCCCTACAATGAGCAGTTCTTC. Translation gives CASRMGGWTRGPYNEQFF.

The V gene is TRBV4-3, the J gene TRBJ1-2, with D uncertain. The CDR3 is made up of 14 amino acids. Germline V gene data show CDR1 as LGHNA and CDR2 as YSLEER. Between the trimmed V and J ends, which lost 2 bases and 2 bases, there was a span of 9 bases. The CDR3 loop reads CASSQRLANYGYTF. The DNA of the CDR3 is TGCGCCAGCAGCCAAAGGCTGGCCAACTATGGCTACACCTTC.

This clonotype was detected only a few times. The rearrangement joins TRBV12-3 or TRBV12-4 to TRBJ2-1, with 13 positions matching TRBD2. V lost 5 bases and J lost 7; bases outside the gene matches: 11. The CDR3 runs to 17 residues. For the CDR3, the DNA is TGTGCCAGCAGTCTCAGACTAGCGGGGGGCGAGGGGAATGAGCAGTTCTTC. This sequence encodes CASSLRLAGGEGNEQFF.

V gene TRBV4-1 combines with J gene TRBJ1-6; unclear D gene. From germline, CDR1 is MGHRA and CDR2 YSYEKL. Deletions cut 8 bases from V and 10 bases from J, with 21 bases between. This CDR3 is built from 15 residues. CDR3 coding DNA: TGCGCCAGCGCCACTCTTTGGGAAGAGTGGTCACCCCTCCACTTT. It codes for CASATLWEEWSPLHF.

The V and J genes are TRBV19 and TRBJ2-1; 10 bases match TRBD2. Germline V CDR1 and CDR2: LNHDA, SQIVND (reference sequence). V dropped 7 bases and J dropped 7; count of bases not matched to a gene: 10. This CDR3 contains 15 residues. The CDR3 loop reads CASTMAGLASNEQFF. For the CDR3, the DNA is TGTGCCAGTACCATGGCGGGACTAGCGTCGAATGAGCAGTTCTTC.

This clonotype appeared a few times. V gene TRBV7-2 combines with J gene TRBJ1-5, with D possibly matching TRBD1 (6 bases). The V end was cut by 5 bases, the J end by 7 bases, with 18 bases between. This CDR3 comprises 15 residues. CDR1 and CDR2 from the germline V gene are SGHTA and FQGNSA. In DNA, the CDR3 is TGTGCCAGCAGCCCTGGTCGGGTGCAGGGGCAGCCCCAGCATTTT. Translation: CASSPGRVQGQPQHF.

This chain links TRBV15 with TRBJ1-5; D gene unclear. CDR3 length: 15 residues. Between the trimmed V and J ends, which lost 0 bases and 4 bases, there was a span of 10 bases. Per germline, CDR1 LNHNV and CDR2 YYDKDF (reference sequence). The CDR3 DNA sequence: TGTGCCACCAGCAGAGATTCTAAGAGGAATCAGCCCCAGCATTTT. This codes for CATSRDSKRNQPQHF.

The genes are TRBV6-7 and TRBJ2-7; 8 bases map to TRBD2. TRBV6-7 is sorted into the ORF group, with uncertain function. Losses at the gene ends were 6 bases for V and 4 bases for J; bases not matched to a gene: 8. There are 14 residues in the CDR3. CDR3 region: CASRDSSGPYEQYF. DNA of the CDR3: TGTGCCAGCAGGGATTCTAGCGGGCCTTACGAGCAGTACTTC.

J is TRBJ2-6 and V is TRBV5-4, with D perhaps matching TRBD1 (5 bases). The CDR3 length is 15 residues. Germline V CDR1 and CDR2: SGHNT, YYREEE (reference sequence). Trimming left V 5 bases short and J 4 bases short, with 13 bases between. CDR3 region: CASSAGGAGANVLTF. The DNA of the CDR3 is TGTGCCAGCAGTGCCGGTGGGGCGGGGGCCAACGTCCTGACTTTC. The variable domain in full, completed from reference TRBV5-4 and TRBJ2-6, reads ETGVTQSPTHLIKTRGQQVTLRCSSQSGHNTVSWYQQALGQGPQFIFQYYREEENGRGNFPPRFSGLQFPNYSSELNVNALELDDSALYLCASSAGGAGANVLTFGAGSRLTVL.

The sample holds a few counts of this clonotype. The chain carries TRBV7-2 and TRBJ2-3; unclear D gene. The CDR3 spans 15 residues. V lost 3 bases to trimming and J lost 2 bases, with 12 bases between them. The germline V gene has CDR1 SGHTA and CDR2 FQGNSA. In nucleotides, the CDR3 is TGTGCCAGCAGCTTCGGGTTAGCCAACACAGATACGCAGTATTTT. It translates to CASSFGLANTDTQYF.

This clonotype was counted between two and nine times. The rearrangement uses TRBV4-1 and TRBJ1-4; no definite D call. CDR3 length: 14 amino acids. Germline V CDR1 and CDR2: MGHRA, YSYEKL. Trimming cost V 1 base and J 10 bases, with 13 bases left between them. DNA of the CDR3: TGCGCCAGCAGCCAAGGCCCAGGAGTCGGAAAACTGTTTTTT. Translated, it gives CASSQGPGVGKLFF.

This clonotype was detected only a few times. The chain is built from TRBV6-2 or TRBV6-3 and TRBJ2-7; 8 nucleotides line up with TRBD1. There are 15 residues in the CDR3. The V gene end was trimmed by 6 bases and the J gene end by 3 bases; junction bases not matched to a gene: 10. Germline CDR1 is MNHEY and CDR2 is SVGEGT. CDR3 in DNA: TGTGCCAGCAGAAACCAGGGGGCGACGATCTACGAGCAGTACTTC. This encodes CASRNQGATIYEQYF.

The sample holds many counts of this clonotype. V is TRBV7-8 and J is TRBJ2-5; maybe TRBD1 (5 bases). CDR1 is SGHVS and CDR2 is FQNEAQ in the germline V gene. Trimming shortened V by 5 bases and J by 5 bases, and 18 bases separated the two germline ends. The length of the CDR3 is 15 residues. In DNA, the CDR3 is TGTGCCAGCAGCCGAAGAGAACAGGAGACGGAGACCCAGTACTTC. Its protein product is CASSRREQETETQYF.

CDR3 coding DNA: TGTGCCAGCAGCCCACGACTAGCGGGGGGCTTCGGGGGAGATACGCAGTATTTT. It is translated as CASSPRLAGGFGGDTQYF. The chain is built from TRBV7-9 and TRBJ2-3; 13 positions match TRBD2. The trim removed 5 bases at V and 5 bases at J, leaving 13 bases unmatched. Germline CDR1 reads SEHNR; CDR2 reads FQNEAQ (reference sequence). The CDR3 loop spans 18 amino acids.

The CDR3 reads CASSQDLSGNSPLHF. CDR3 nucleotides: TGTGCCAGCAGCCAAGATCTGTCAGGCAATTCACCCCTCCACTTT. The chain joins TRBV4-2 to TRBJ1-6; no clear D gene. The CDR3 is made up of 15 amino acids. The V end lost 0 bases, the J end lost 7 bases, and 10 bases lay between the germline ends. The V gene's germline CDR1 is LGHNA and CDR2 YNFKEQ.